This paragraph covers one TCR beta chain sequence. No cognate antigen has been identified for it. No much larger clone is present one base from it, and per-base qualities are unavailable. According to the study, the label for this sample's time point signals: sample taken at primary tumor resection. The donors were 65 to 90 patients from the lung TRACERx cohort who had early-stage, untreated non-small cell lung cancer. TCR sequencing used whole RNA extracted from tumor and nontumor lung tissue, or from cryopreserved PBMC samples, without cell sorting. A patient was chosen for TCR sequencing only when enough RNA was available from at least two tumor regions. Before selection, tumor and adjacent nontumor lung specimens were reviewed by a lung pathologist. This entry belongs to a study of spatial heterogeneity in lung cancer (dated by TCRdb to about 2019). A note on the overall study: Beta-chain transcripts were consistently detected in greater numbers than alpha-chain transcripts, which likely reflected higher beta-chain transcript abundance. A strong correlation was found between TCR transcript counts in tumor regions and a T cell transcriptional module score from matched bulk RNA-seq. In the raw uncorrected reads, each unique combination of TCR and UMI appeared more than ten times on average. The study quantitatively compared TCR alpha and beta repertoires across multiple tumor regions, matched nontumor lung and blood in non-small cell lung cancer. Nonsynonymous mutation counts, determined by whole-exome sequencing of tumor tissue, were related to features of the TCR repertoire. At surgery, about 210 tumor regions, 63 to 70 matched nontumor lung samples and 50 to 60 PBMC samples were TCR-sequenced for both alpha and beta chains.

Libraries were built with 5' RACE. Sequencing used a NextSeq 500. To allow correction of PCR and sequencing errors, the TCR library protocol tagged every TCR cDNA molecule with a unique molecular identifier. Per the source publication's procedure: TCR identification, UMI-based error correction and CDR3 extraction were performed with Decombinator tools. TCRs above a frequency of 2 per 1,000, corresponding to the top 1% of the tumor frequency distribution, were defined as expanded. Expanded tumor TCRs statistically deemed absent (corrected P<0.05) from at least one tumor region were classed as regional, and all other expanded tumor TCRs were classed as ubiquitous. Rényi diversity was computed with the R vegan package after subsampling each repertoire 100 times to 5,000 TCRs. CDR3 similarity networks were built from amino acid triplet string-kernel similarity, connecting CDR3s with pairwise similarity above 0.82. The public reads were reprocessed in TCRdb via fastp at Q25 and MiXCR, keeping in-frame beta chains. Rows merge per CDR3 protein into single entries with the most common DNA and genes. TCRdb's processing, not the study's, gives the V and J calls here. The sample data list approximately 18,000 distinct CDR3 sequences, and 5.7% of these were observed just once. About a tenth of the sample comes from the top ten.

The cysteine opens and the phenylalanine closes a CDR3 of 14 amino acids. The only DNA kept is the CDR3, 42 bases in frame from the first base. The germline V gene supplies CDR1 SGHTA and CDR2 FQGNSA. From V the trimming removes 3 bases and from J it removes 7 bases, while the gene matches leave 5 bases of the junction unaccounted for. What the research found in general, with its limitations: Confirming at a functional level the hypothesis that regional TCRs recognize regional mutations was considered to require additional single-cell paired TCR alpha and beta sequencing. The tumor nonsynonymous mutation count correlated with the number of expanded intratumoral alpha and beta TCRs. The count of ubiquitous expanded TCRs correlated with the count of ubiquitous nonsynonymous mutations, and the count of regional expanded TCRs correlated with the count of regional nonsynonymous mutations. Estimated TCR-seq coverage of tumor T cells was only roughly 7% for alpha chains and 12% to 15% for beta chains.

The TCR was taken from a female donor with early-stage non-small cell lung cancer. Specimen: lung tumor tissue, collected at surgery. The chain employs TRBV7-2 and TRBJ2-1, and 8 junction bases match TRBD2. The nucleotide sequence is given as TGTGCCAGCAGCTTGATGGGGACTAGAAATGAGCAGTTCTTC. The encoded protein is CASSLMGTRNEQFF. With the rest looked up from the reference TRBV7-2 and TRBJ2-1 genes rather than sequenced, the full variable domain is GAGVSQSPSNKVTEKGKDVELRCDPISGHTALYWYRQSLGQGLEFLIYFQGNSAPDKSGLPSDRFSAERTGGSVSTLTIQRTQQEDSAVYLCASSLMGTRNEQFFGPGTRLTVL.